The rows below give T cell receptor beta chains drawn from one sample of a study of human T cells and chemical hapten exposure. TCRdb used MiXCR to reprocess the RACE reads, holding one entry per CDR3 protein. The table shows 140,000 or so distinct CDR3 sequences, with roughly 12% occurring only once. Specimen: whole blood, collected in connection with sensitization to the hapten diphenylcyclopropenone (DPC). The receptors originated from a woman aged 50 to 60 with alopecia areata. Some clones in this sample may be carry-over from other donors' samples. Both conserved end residues are part of each CDR3. A D gene is named only where the DNA matches it firmly. The size field is filled for only some rows; it gives once, few, many or a size class.

cdr3_nt: TGTGCCAGCTCCGGGGACATTTCCGGGGCCAACGTCCTGACTTTC
cdr3_aa: CASSGDISGANVLTF
d_call: NA
clone_size: NA
j_call: TRBJ2-6
cdr3_length: 15
v_call: TRBV2

cdr3_nt: TGTGCCAGCAGCGGCAGTAGCGGACCAACCGGGGAGCTGTTTTTT
cdr3_aa: CASSGSSGPTGELFF
d_call: NA
clone_size: many
j_call: TRBJ2-2
cdr3_length: 15
v_call: TRBV4-2

cdr3_nt: TGTGCCAGCAGCCAAGCGGGGGCCTCCTACGAGCAGTACTTC
cdr3_aa: CASSQAGASYEQYF
d_call: TRBD2
clone_size: few
j_call: TRBJ2-7
cdr3_length: 14
v_call: TRBV7-9

cdr3_nt: TGTGCCAGCAGTTACTCCGCCGGCGGCTACGAGCAGTACTTC
cdr3_aa: CASSYSAGGYEQYF
d_call: NA
clone_size: few
j_call: TRBJ2-7
cdr3_length: 14
v_call: TRBV6-2/TRBV6-3

cdr3_nt: TGTGCCTGGACGAGAGCGGCCAATGAGCAGTTCTTC
cdr3_aa: CAWTRAANEQFF
d_call: NA
clone_size: few
j_call: TRBJ2-1
cdr3_length: 12
v_call: TRBV30

cdr3_nt: TGTGCCAGTAGCCTTCTTAGGGGACAGGACAACATTCAGTACTTC
cdr3_aa: CASSLLRGQDNIQYF
d_call: TRBD1
clone_size: many
j_call: TRBJ2-4
cdr3_length: 15
v_call: TRBV19

cdr3_nt: TGTGCCAGCTCACCATCGATTGCAGGAAGCTCCTACGAGCAGTACTTC
cdr3_aa: CASSPSIAGSSYEQYF
d_call: NA
clone_size: NA
j_call: TRBJ2-7
cdr3_length: 16
v_call: TRBV18

cdr3_nt: TGCAGTGCTAGACCACAGGTGTTAGGCAATCAGCCCCAGCATTTT
cdr3_aa: CSARPQVLGNQPQHF
d_call: NA
clone_size: NA
j_call: TRBJ1-5
cdr3_length: 15
v_call: TRBV20-1

cdr3_nt: TGTGCCAGCAGTTACAGCCAGGGGGTCTTCGAGCAGTACTTC
cdr3_aa: CASSYSQGVFEQYF
d_call: TRBD1
clone_size: NA
j_call: TRBJ2-7
cdr3_length: 14
v_call: TRBV6-2/TRBV6-3

cdr3_nt: TGTGCTAGCAGCCGCGGTCCTTTGGATGAGCAGTTCTTC
cdr3_aa: CASSRGPLDEQFF
d_call: NA
clone_size: many
j_call: TRBJ2-1
cdr3_length: 13
v_call: TRBV7-7

cdr3_nt: TGCGCCAGCAGCTTTGGGCAGGGTCACACCGGGGAGCTGTTTTTT
cdr3_aa: CASSFGQGHTGELFF
d_call: NA
clone_size: NA
j_call: TRBJ2-2
cdr3_length: 15
v_call: TRBV5-1

cdr3_nt: TGTGCCATCAGTGCCCCCAAAGCGGGAAACACCATATATTTT
cdr3_aa: CAISAPKAGNTIYF
d_call: NA
clone_size: NA
j_call: TRBJ1-3
cdr3_length: 14
v_call: TRBV10-3

cdr3_nt: TGCAGTGCTAGAGATCTGCCAGGGATGTACACCGGGGAGCTGTTTTTT
cdr3_aa: CSARDLPGMYTGELFF
d_call: NA
clone_size: NA
j_call: TRBJ2-2
cdr3_length: 16
v_call: TRBV20-1

cdr3_nt: TGCGCCAGCAGACAGGGGGCTCACAACACTGAAGCTTTCTTT
cdr3_aa: CASRQGAHNTEAFF
d_call: TRBD1
clone_size: many
j_call: TRBJ1-1
cdr3_length: 14
v_call: TRBV10-2

cdr3_nt: TGTGCCAGCAGGAAGACAGGGGCGGAGACCCAGTACTTC
cdr3_aa: CASRKTGAETQYF
d_call: TRBD1
clone_size: few
j_call: TRBJ2-5
cdr3_length: 13
v_call: TRBV28

cdr3_nt: TGCAGCGTTGAAGAGCGAAGCGGGGGATACAATGAGCAGTTCTTC
cdr3_aa: CSVEERSGGYNEQFF
d_call: TRBD2
clone_size: few
j_call: TRBJ2-1
cdr3_length: 15
v_call: TRBV29-1

cdr3_nt: TGTGCCAGCAGAGAGAGCGGGAGCTCCTACGAGCAGTACTTC
cdr3_aa: CASRESGSSYEQYF
d_call: TRBD2
clone_size: NA
j_call: TRBJ2-7
cdr3_length: 14
v_call: TRBV7-9

cdr3_nt: TGTGCCAGCAGCACCGGACTAGCGGGAAACGAGCAGTACTTC
cdr3_aa: CASSTGLAGNEQYF
d_call: TRBD2
clone_size: NA
j_call: TRBJ2-7
cdr3_length: 14
v_call: TRBV7-2

cdr3_nt: TGCGCCAGCAGCACTGGACAGGGCCGAGAGACCCAGTACTTC
cdr3_aa: CASSTGQGRETQYF
d_call: TRBD1
clone_size: many
j_call: TRBJ2-5
cdr3_length: 14
v_call: TRBV5-1

cdr3_nt: TGTGCCAGCTCACCTCCGACTAGCGGGAGGGCCCCCTACGAGCAGTACTTC
cdr3_aa: CASSPPTSGRAPYEQYF
d_call: TRBD2
clone_size: few
j_call: TRBJ2-7
cdr3_length: 17
v_call: TRBV18

cdr3_nt: TGCGCCAGCAGCCAAGACGCGGGTGGGGTTTACAATGAGCAGTTCTTC
cdr3_aa: CASSQDAGGVYNEQFF
d_call: NA
clone_size: few
j_call: TRBJ2-1
cdr3_length: 16
v_call: TRBV4-3

cdr3_nt: TGTGCCAGCAGTGAACAGGACAGGCCCAATCAGCCCCAGCATTTT
cdr3_aa: CASSEQDRPNQPQHF
d_call: TRBD1
clone_size: NA
j_call: TRBJ1-5
cdr3_length: 15
v_call: TRBV27

cdr3_nt: TGTGCCAGCAGCTTGGGACAGGGAACCACAGATACGCAGTATTTT
cdr3_aa: CASSLGQGTTDTQYF
d_call: TRBD1
clone_size: NA
j_call: TRBJ2-3
cdr3_length: 15
v_call: TRBV5-6

cdr3_nt: TGCAGCGTCCCCGGGACAGGGAATATCGGGGAGCTGTTTTTT
cdr3_aa: CSVPGTGNIGELFF
d_call: TRBD1
clone_size: NA
j_call: TRBJ2-2
cdr3_length: 14
v_call: TRBV29-1

cdr3_nt: TGTGCCACCAGCAGGGGCAATGAGCAGTTCTTC
cdr3_aa: CATSRGNEQFF
d_call: NA
clone_size: many
j_call: TRBJ2-1
cdr3_length: 11
v_call: TRBV24-1

cdr3_nt: TGTGCCAGCAGTTACTGGGGACAGGGGAACACTGAAGCTTTCTTT
cdr3_aa: CASSYWGQGNTEAFF
d_call: TRBD1
clone_size: NA
j_call: TRBJ1-1
cdr3_length: 15
v_call: TRBV6-5

cdr3_nt: TGCAGTGCTAGAGATCAGAAGGCTCGACTAAACGAGCAGTTCTTC
cdr3_aa: CSARDQKARLNEQFF
d_call: NA
clone_size: few
j_call: TRBJ2-1
cdr3_length: 15
v_call: TRBV20-1

cdr3_nt: TGTGCCAGCAGCCAGATCAACGCCGGGGAGCTGTTTTTT
cdr3_aa: CASSQINAGELFF
d_call: NA
clone_size: NA
j_call: TRBJ2-2
cdr3_length: 13
v_call: TRBV7-9

cdr3_nt: TGCGCCAGCAGGGACGCGGACAATCAGCCCCAGCATTTT
cdr3_aa: CASRDADNQPQHF
d_call: NA
clone_size: NA
j_call: TRBJ1-5
cdr3_length: 13
v_call: TRBV10-2

cdr3_nt: TGCAGCGGCTCTACAGGGGTCTATGGCTACACCTTC
cdr3_aa: CSGSTGVYGYTF
d_call: TRBD1
clone_size: NA
j_call: TRBJ1-2
cdr3_length: 12
v_call: TRBV29-1

cdr3_nt: TGTGCCAGCAGCTTAGGGGCCTCTCGCGGGTTGGCCCAGTACTTC
cdr3_aa: CASSLGASRGLAQYF
d_call: NA
clone_size: many
j_call: TRBJ2-5
cdr3_length: 15
v_call: TRBV7-6

cdr3_nt: TGTGCCAGCAGCTTTCAGATGGCAGATACGCAGTATTTT
cdr3_aa: CASSFQMADTQYF
d_call: NA
clone_size: few
j_call: TRBJ2-3
cdr3_length: 13
v_call: TRBV11-2

cdr3_nt: TGTGCTAGCAGCCTGACTAGAACCGGGGAGCTGTTTTTT
cdr3_aa: CASSLTRTGELFF
d_call: NA
clone_size: many
j_call: TRBJ2-2
cdr3_length: 13
v_call: TRBV7-7

cdr3_nt: TGTGCCTCGAAGGAAGGGGTAGCCAAAAACATTCAGTACTTC
cdr3_aa: CASKEGVAKNIQYF
d_call: NA
clone_size: many
j_call: TRBJ2-4
cdr3_length: 14
v_call: TRBV6-6

cdr3_nt: TGTGCCAGCAGTTATGGGGCAGGGTCAACGGGGGAGTTCTTC
cdr3_aa: CASSYGAGSTGEFF
d_call: NA
clone_size: NA
j_call: TRBJ2-1
cdr3_length: 14
v_call: TRBV6-5

cdr3_nt: TGTGCCAGCAGCCCCCGGGACAGGGACTCCTACGAGCAGTACTTC
cdr3_aa: CASSPRDRDSYEQYF
d_call: TRBD1
clone_size: few
j_call: TRBJ2-7
cdr3_length: 15
v_call: TRBV7-8